A single TCR beta chain is shown here with its context. The data originate from a study of shared clonotypes between healthy human individuals. Clones were read by immunoSEQ multiplex PCR, and TCRdb kept only the in-frame ones, dropping some. The data show hundreds of thousands of clones, almost 97% seen once. A CD45RA+ naive subset and a CD45RA-negative memory subset were split from CD4+ cells. This clonotype was sampled from a woman aged 25 to 39 in good health. Sequenced: naive CD4+ T cells sorted from blood. Regarding subset: CD45RA+ positively selected.

The CDR3 DNA reads as TGTGCCAGCAGCTTTACAGGGTCCGGGGAGCTGTTTTTT. Translation gives CASSFTGSGELFF. J is TRBJ2-2 and V is TRBV11-2; D perhaps matches TRBD1 (6 bases). Trimming removed 3 bases from V and 6 bases from J, with 8 bases in between. Germline V gives CDR1 SGHAT, CDR2 FQNNGV. CDR3 length: 13 amino acids.